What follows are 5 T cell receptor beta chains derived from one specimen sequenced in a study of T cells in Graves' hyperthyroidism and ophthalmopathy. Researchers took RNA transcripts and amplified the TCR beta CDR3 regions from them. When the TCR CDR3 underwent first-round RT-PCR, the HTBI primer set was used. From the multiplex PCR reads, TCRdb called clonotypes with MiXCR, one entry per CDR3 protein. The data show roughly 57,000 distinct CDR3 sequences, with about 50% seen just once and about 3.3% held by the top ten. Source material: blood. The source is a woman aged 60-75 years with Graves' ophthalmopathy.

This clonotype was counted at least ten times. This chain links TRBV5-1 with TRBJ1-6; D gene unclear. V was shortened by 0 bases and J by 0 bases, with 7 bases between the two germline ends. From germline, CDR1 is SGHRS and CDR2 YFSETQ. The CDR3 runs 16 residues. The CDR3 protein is CASSLAGSSYNSPLHF. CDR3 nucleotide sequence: TGCGCCAGCAGCTTGGCCGGGAGCTCCTATAATTCACCCCTCCACTTT.

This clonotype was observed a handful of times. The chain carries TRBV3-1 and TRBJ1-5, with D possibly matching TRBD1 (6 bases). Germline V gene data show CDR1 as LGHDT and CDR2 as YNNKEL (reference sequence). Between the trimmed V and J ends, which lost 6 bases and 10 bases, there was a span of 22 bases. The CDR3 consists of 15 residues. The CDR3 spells CASSQGPPDRGPQHF. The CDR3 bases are TGTGCCAGCAGTCAGGGGCCCCCTGACCGGGGACCCCAGCATTTT.

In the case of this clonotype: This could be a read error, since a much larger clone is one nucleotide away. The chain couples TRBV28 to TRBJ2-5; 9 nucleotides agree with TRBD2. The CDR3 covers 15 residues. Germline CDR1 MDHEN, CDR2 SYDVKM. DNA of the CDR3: TGTACCAGCAAGGCCCCTAGCGGGATATTGGAGACCCAGTACTTC. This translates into CTSKAPSGILETQYF.

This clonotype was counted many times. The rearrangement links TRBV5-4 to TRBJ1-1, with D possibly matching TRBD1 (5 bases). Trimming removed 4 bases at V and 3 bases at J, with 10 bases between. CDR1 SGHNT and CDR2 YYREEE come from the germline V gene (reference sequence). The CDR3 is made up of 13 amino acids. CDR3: CASSRQSDTEAFF. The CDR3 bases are TGTGCCAGCAGCCGACAGTCGGACACTGAAGCTTTCTTT.

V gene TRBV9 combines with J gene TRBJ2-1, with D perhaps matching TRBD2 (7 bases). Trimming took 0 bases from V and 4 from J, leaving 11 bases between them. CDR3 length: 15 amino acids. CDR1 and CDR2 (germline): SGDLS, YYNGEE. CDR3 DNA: TGTGCCAGCAGCGTAGGAGGGGGGGGGTACAATGAGCAGTTCTTC. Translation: CASSVGGGGYNEQFF.